The entry below describes one T cell receptor beta chain. Its cognate antigen has yet to be identified. No qualities accompany the bases; no much larger clone lies one base away. This specimen belongs to a study of cytomegalovirus exposure and HLA in healthy donors (dated by TCRdb to the late 2010s). Regarding the complete study: An earlier analysis of approximately 550 of the donors reported about 250 Gb of sequence data and approximately 110 million unique TCR beta sequences from some 180 million T cells. Approximately 300 gigabases of sequencing data and approximately 91 million unique TCR sequences made up an early release that covered approximately 620 HLA-typed donors. Of the 398 genotyped donors, about 80% fell in the genetic ancestry cluster associated with self-reported Caucasian donors. The study aimed to test whether signatures of past pathogen exposure could be identified by cataloging public T cell receptors. The study used immunosequencing to profile the T cell repertoires of 666 subjects and linked those repertoires to cytomegalovirus serostatus. A separate validation cohort of some 130 different subjects was used in addition to the roughly 640-subject first cohort. To predict cytomegalovirus infection status, the study brought together high-throughput TCR immunosequencing, statistical association of individual TCRs with disease status, and machine learning. A later analysis re-analyzed previously published TCR beta repertoires from several hundred donors and added high-resolution HLA genotyping to study TCR occurrence patterns. The later analysis used no new phenotypic data to find candidate immune exposures, relying instead on TCR beta sequences and their occurrence across donors. An earlier analysis of fewer than 750 of the donors used high-throughput TCR beta sequencing to judge whether each TCR beta V gene segment behaved as functional or pseudogenic. Donor age, sex, ethnicity and CMV serostatus were compiled together with the repertoire data. A later genetic analysis took genome-wide SNP genotypes for 398 of the 666 donors and used that subset as a discovery cohort. All discovery cohort repertoires had been generated on a single sequencing platform. Class I and class II HLA loci were covered by the typing at four-digit resolution. Typing coverage varied by locus: roughly 629-630 donors for A, B, C, DRB1 and DQB1; roughly 560 for DQA1; approximately 570 for DPA1; 400 to 480 for DPB1. A handful of DR-DQ haplotypes were treated as single units for association and clustering because of strong linkage in the cohort. On average, around 200,000 unique TCR beta nucleotide sequences were sequenced per donor among more than 350 genotyped donors of the cohort, with about 17% of those sequences being non-productive. The research as a whole found: HLA typing was unavailable for some donors at each locus, so association tests used only the typed subset. Most TCR sequences were observed very rarely across donors, whereas some public TCRs were present in many individuals. A later genetic analysis reported fewer N-insertions in productive TCRs among donors in an Asian-associated ancestry cluster than the approximately 670-donor mean. A few of the identified cytomegalovirus-associated TCR beta chains were confirmed in vitro to be specific for cytomegalovirus antigens. Because counts were too low, roughly 16 rarely observed V segments, including chromosome 9 orphons, were left out of the earlier analysis of about 500 of the donors. A further reported finding was that TCR beta sequences accurately predicted the HLA-A and HLA-B alleles for most subjects in the first cohort. The authors suggested that the approach could potentially be generalized to other disease states and immunological phenotypes. Presence/absence analyses assumed roughly uniform sequencing depth across donors, an assumption that may not hold. A group of highly shared sequence variants was considered likely to be a technical artifact of the sequencing pipeline. A later genetic analysis associated a missense DCLRE1C variant with V-gene and J-gene trimming of TCR beta chains, and an independent cohort replicated the association. According to a later analysis, most CMV-associated TCR beta chains appeared to be HLA-restricted, and the HLA associations seemed to be driven largely by CMV exposure. In an earlier analysis of some 540 of the donors, most TCR beta V segments appeared in productive rearrangements about 87% or about 30% of the time, broadly matching IMGT annotations. A total of roughly 160 TCR beta chains were listed by the study as associated with cytomegalovirus. A later analysis associated roughly 17,000 TCR beta sequences with specific HLA alleles at a false discovery rate of 0.05. Linkage disequilibrium might explain the correlated functional status among segregating V segments, but an unknown experimental factor could not be excluded. When HLA alleles, especially DR and DQ, strongly co-occurred, TCR associations were difficult to assign to individual alleles. The only immune exposure information available for the cohort was CMV serostatus. Cytomegalovirus status was reported to be diagnosed by the classifier with high specificity and sensitivity in both the original and validation cohorts. A later analysis found that TCR association rates varied across HLA loci, with DRB1 alleles showing the most associated TCRs and HLA-C alleles the fewest. In a later analysis, HLA-associated TCR beta chains were found to be more clonally expanded and to have lower generation probabilities than equally common non-associated chains. A later analysis reported that several top co-occurrence clusters appeared linked to parvovirus B19, influenza, CMV and Epstein-Barr virus. The cohort was sequenced for TCR beta chains only, and without alpha or paired-chain data the features that could be detected were limited.

The cohort was made up of 500 to 850 healthy bone marrow donors. Cohort members were all nominally healthy when sampled, although unrecorded immune exposures were likely present. The donor tested CMV seropositive, placing the donor among the roughly 300 seropositive members of the cohort. A peripheral blood sample was provided by each donor, and peripheral blood mononuclear cells were used for TCR beta sequencing. Genomic DNA extraction from the blood cell samples was performed with the Qiagen DNeasy Blood Extraction Kit. Preparation of the library involved the immunoSEQ multiplex PCR assay. For the multiplex PCR, a mixture combining 60 forward primers for TCR Vbeta segments and 13 reverse primers for TCR Jbeta segments was used. Amplification of the CDR3 region of rearranged TCR beta genes was performed with a multiplex PCR assay on genomic DNA. The Illumina HiSeq System was used to sequence the amplified TCR beta libraries as 87-base-pair reads. The study's processing was this. In a later analysis, tens of millions of unique TCR beta chains were counted across the 500 to 700 repertoires, and roughly 11 million of these chains were shared by at least two donors. Raw reads were error-corrected and collapsed into unique sequences by a nearest-neighbor algorithm in which closely related sequences were merged to remove PCR and sequencing errors. Alignment of CDR3 sequences to IMGT reference sequences was used to assign V, D and J gene segments. Each retained sequence needed at least a six-nucleotide match to both a V gene segment and a J gene segment. Rearrangements were called productive when the CDR3 lacked stop codons and stayed in frame with V and J; all others were non-productive. Following IMGT convention, CDR3 was defined as the stretch from the second conserved V-encoded cysteine to the conserved J-encoded phenylalanine. The earlier analysis of approximately 500 of the donors excluded sequences that lacked an unambiguous match to a single V gene segment. In an earlier analysis of almost 600 of the donors, a V segment was called functional when productive rearrangements were above 56.7%, and segregating when the standard deviation between donors exceeded 5%. To diagnose cytomegalovirus status from the catalog of TCR beta chain sequences, a statistical classification framework was built. V and J gene assignment, in a later analysis, came from comparing TCR nucleotide sequences with IMGT/GENE-DB human TR gene sequences. The TCRdist pipeline was used in a later analysis to assign CDR3 sequences and most-parsimonious VDJ recombination scenarios. A later analysis defined each TCR beta chain by its CDR3 amino acid sequence plus V-gene family, and excluded reads lacking a unique V-gene family. As a way to deal with suspected cross-contamination and a sequencing artifact, a later analysis dropped 500 to 700 nucleotide sequences that were highly shared and had low generation probability. In a later analysis, a clonal expansion index was calculated for each public chain from normalized within-repertoire ranks of inferred template counts. A later analysis computed generation probabilities with a VDJ recombination model fitted to out-of-frame rearrangements, and checked the results against IGoR. Hypergeometric tests were used in a later analysis to score TCR-TCR, TCR-HLA and TCR-CMV co-occurrence, with a repertoire-size bias correction applied to the TCR pairs. A later analysis estimated false discovery rates by permuting HLA or CMV assignments 20 times. In a later analysis, co-occurring TCRs were grouped using DBSCAN, and TCRdist sequence similarity was added for clustering within HLA-allele-positive subsets. Repertoires with fewer than 30,000 or more than 120,000 public chains, plus five repertoires with anomalous nucleotide sharing, were excluded from co-occurrence clustering. In its TCRdb copy, this immuneACCESS table keeps in-frame sequences only and misses some clones. Where compared with another copy, unresolved V genes explain less than half of these, and the others have no known cause. V and J calls plus clone size are reproduced from that table; the DNA served to infer D and trimming. The sample data list about 120,000 clones, and over 60% of these were observed just once. The top ten clonotypes cover around 4.3% of the sample.

The specimen was PBMCs. The sequence derives from a man aged 25-45 years in good health and CMV-seropositive.

Read as DNA, the sequence is TGTGCCAGCAGTTACTCCTGGAATGGGCAGGGAGGACTGTTTTTT. Translated, this is CASSYSWNGQGGLFF. The sequence joins TRBV6-6 to TRBJ1-4; the D gene is possibly TRBD1, with 5 bases matching. The V and J ends are trimmed by 0 bases and 13 bases, leaving 18 bases between them. In the germline V gene (reference sequence), CDR1 corresponds to MNHNY and CDR2 to SVGAGI. Measured from the cysteine to the phenylalanine, the CDR3 is 15 residues long. This entry keeps only the CDR3 DNA: 45 bases, framed from base 1.